A single sample is the source of the 9 T cell receptor beta chains below, sequenced in a study of shared clonotypes between healthy human individuals. Method: immunoSEQ multiplex PCR; TCRdb's copy keeps in-frame clones and lacks some. The repertoire includes a few million clones, approximately 93% of them detected once, and under 0.45% sits in the top ten. The material sequenced was naive CD4+ T cells from PBMCs. The sample's subset: CD45RA+ positively selected. The receptors shown here come from a man aged 18 to 30 in good health. Some clones in this sample may be carry-over from other donors' samples.

The V and J genes are TRBV12-5 and TRBJ2-5, with D possibly being TRBD2 (5 bases). The J call may be incorrect, as the DNA end agrees better with TRBJ2-7. This CDR3 region has 13 residues. Germline CDR1 is LGHNT and CDR2 is FRNRAP. The CDR3 is CARTDWPLSEQYF. Written as DNA, the CDR3 is TGTGCTAGGACGGACTGGCCCCTCTCCGAGCAGTACTTC.

J is TRBJ1-1 and V is TRBV27; D is unresolved. The V and J ends lost 5 bases and 0 bases respectively, with 16 bases between them. Germline assignment: CDR1 MNHEY and CDR2 SMNVEV (reference sequence). The CDR3 length is 16 residues. The CDR3 protein is CASSLNRWGMNTEAFF. CDR3 DNA: TGTGCCAGCAGTCTCAACCGGTGGGGAATGAACACTGAAGCTTTCTTT.

The V call is TRBV5-1, the J call TRBJ2-4, with D possibly TRBD1 on 6 matching bases. Germline assignment: CDR1 SGHRS and CDR2 YFSETQ. The CDR3 length is 14 residues. The V and J ends lost 4 bases and 6 bases respectively, with 14 bases between them. CDR3 nucleotides: TGCGCCAGCAGCCCGGACAGCTCCCGAAACATTCAGTACTTC. It specifies CASSPDSSRNIQYF.

V usage is TRBV10-3 and J usage is TRBJ2-1, with D hard to call. This CDR3 contains 16 residues. Germline-derived CDR1 and CDR2 are ENHRY and SYGVKD. The V end was cut by 3 bases, the J end by 10 bases, with 22 bases between. CDR3: CAISDRTGPRFREQFF. The DNA of the CDR3 is TGTGCCATCAGTGATCGAACCGGGCCTCGGTTTCGAGAGCAGTTCTTC.

V gene TRBV25-1 combines with J gene TRBJ2-3, with 8 bases aligning to TRBD2. The V gene end was trimmed by 4 bases and the J gene end by 4 bases; junction bases not matched to a gene: 4. CDR3 size: 14 residues. Germline V gene lookup returns CDR1 MGHDK and CDR2 SYGVNS. CDR3 loop: CASSGGLESDTQYF. In nucleotides, the CDR3 is TGTGCCAGCAGTGGGGGACTAGAGTCAGATACGCAGTATTTT.

The chain recombines TRBV4-1 with TRBJ2-1; D may match TRBD1 or TRBD2 (5 bases each). V shed 1 base and J shed 0 bases, with 10 bases lying between them. The germline CDR1 and CDR2 sequences are MGHRA and YSYEKL. The CDR3 totals 16 residues. The CDR3 here is CASSQAGTVSYNEQFF. CDR3 sequence (DNA): TGCGCCAGCAGCCAAGCCGGGACCGTCTCCTACAATGAGCAGTTCTTC.

V usage is TRBV5-1 and J usage is TRBJ1-1; D is unresolved. This CDR3 region has 15 residues. The germline V gene encodes CDR1 SGHRS and CDR2 YFSETQ. Trimming removed 1 base at V and 0 bases at J, with 10 bases between. The CDR3 here is CASSLIAQMNTEAFF. The CDR3 DNA reads as TGCGCCAGCAGCTTGATAGCACAGATGAACACTGAAGCTTTCTTT. Complete variable domain (other parts from reference TRBV5-1 and TRBJ1-1): KAGVTQTPRYLIKTRGQQVTLSCSPISGHRSVSWYQQTPGQGLQFLFEYFSETQRNKGNFPGRFSGRQFSNSRSEMNVSTLELGDSALYLCASSLIAQMNTEAFFGQGTRLTVV.

This sequence joins TRBV19 and TRBJ1-4, with a tentative D call TRBD1 (6 bases). The germline V gene encodes CDR1 LNHDA and CDR2 SQIVND (reference sequence). Trimming removed 3 bases from V and 6 bases from J, with 14 bases in between. The CDR3 loop spans 15 amino acids. CDR3 protein: CASSIDDRLYEKLFF. The CDR3 region has the DNA TGTGCCAGTAGTATTGACGACAGGTTATATGAAAAACTGTTTTTT.

The CDR3 nucleotides read TGTGCCAGCAGTGGAATTCGGGGGATCGAGCAGTACTTC. Translating gives CASSGIRGIEQYF. The V gene is TRBV2, the J gene TRBJ2-7; D may be TRBD2 (6 bases). This CDR3 is 13 amino acids long. The germline V gene has CDR1 SNHLY and CDR2 FYNNEI. Trimming took off 4 bases at V and 6 bases at J, with 13 bases between the two ends.